Following are 13 T cell receptor beta chains from one sample sequenced in a study of shared clonotypes between healthy human individuals. Sequencing was performed with immunoSEQ multiplex PCR; in TCRdb, only in-frame clones are kept and a portion is missing. The data show 2 million to 2.5 million clones, 85% to 95% seen once. Input material: naive CD4+ T cells sorted from blood. Subset of the sample: CD45RA+ positively selected. These receptors were obtained from a man aged 18-30 years in good health.

This clone was found once. Additional DNA sequences in this sample encode the identical CDR3. This sequence joins TRBV6-5 and TRBJ2-7; D unclear. V lost 9 bases and J lost 2, with 11 bases in between. CDR1 and CDR2 from the germline V gene are MNHEY and SVGAGI. The CDR3 length is 12 residues. CDR3 in amino acids: CASRTATYEQYF. Here the CDR3 DNA reads TGTGCCAGTAGGACCGCCACCTACGAGCAGTACTTC.

The chain employs TRBV10-3 and TRBJ2-7; 7 bases agree with TRBD1. The CDR3 extends over 14 amino acids. CDR1 is ENHRY, CDR2 SYGVKD, per germline. Trimming at V came to 10 bases and at J to 3 bases, leaving 12 bases not matched to a gene. Written as DNA, the CDR3 is TGTGCCACCCGACAGGGCACCCGCGGCTACGAGCAGTACTTC. This sequence encodes CATRQGTRGYEQYF.

The chain has TRBV7-9 and TRBJ1-3; a weak D match, TRBD1 (5 bases). CDR3 size: 14 residues. V lost 7 bases, J lost 0 bases, and 10 bases lay in between. Germline assignment: CDR1 SEHNR and CDR2 FQNEAQ (reference sequence). The DNA for the CDR3 is TGTGCCAGCATCCAGGGACCCTCTGGAAACACCATATATTTT. As protein: CASIQGPSGNTIYF.

The gene calls are TRBV5-1 and TRBJ2-2, with 8 bases identical to TRBD2. This CDR3 comprises 16 residues. Germline CDR1 SGHRS, CDR2 YFSETQ. Trimming at V came to 4 bases and at J to 5 bases, leaving 10 bases not matched to a gene. The CDR3 reads CASSPLSGAGTGELFF. CDR3 coding DNA: TGCGCCAGCAGCCCTCTTAGCGGGGCTGGTACCGGGGAGCTGTTTTTT.

The V call is TRBV6-1, the J call TRBJ2-7, with a weak D call TRBD1 (5 bases). The CDR3 has 12 amino acids. Germline assignment: CDR1 MNHNS and CDR2 SASEGT. V lost 7 bases to trimming and J lost 2 bases, with 9 bases between them. The CDR3, as DNA: TGTGCCAGCATCGGACAAACCTACGAGCAGTACTTC. Residues: CASIGQTYEQYF.

The chain uses TRBV5-4 and TRBJ2-5, with D possibly TRBD2 on 5 matching bases. The CDR3 contains 13 residues. Per germline, CDR1 SGHNT and CDR2 YYREEE (reference sequence). V lost 10 bases and J 0 bases, leaving 13 bases between the germline ends. The CDR3, as DNA: TGTGCCGGCTCCACGGGGAACCAAGAGACCCAGTACTTC. It translates to CAGSTGNQETQYF.

To note about this clone: Within the sample, other DNA sequences also encode this same CDR3. The rearrangement links TRBV6-5 to TRBJ1-4; D remains ambiguous. Germline V gene sequence: CDR1 MNHEY, CDR2 SVGAGI. V lost 0 bases to trimming and J lost 5 bases, with 10 bases between them. The CDR3 length is 15 residues. The chain's CDR3 is CASSYSSGGNEKLFF. The CDR3 bases are TGTGCCAGCAGTTACTCCTCCGGTGGAAATGAAAAACTGTTTTTT.

CDR3: CASSETRGNQPQHF. Here the CDR3 DNA reads TGTGCCAGCAGTGAAACTCGGGGCAATCAGCCCCAGCATTTT. This rearrangement joins TRBV2 to TRBJ1-5; the D is unclear. This CDR3 spans 14 amino acids. Trimming pared 2 bases from V and 2 bases from J, leaving 7 bases between. Per germline, CDR1 SNHLY and CDR2 FYNNEI.

This chain joins TRBV7-9 and TRBJ1-2; D gene uncertain. Trimming pared 5 bases from V and 4 bases from J, leaving 14 bases between. The germline V gene has CDR1 SEHNR and CDR2 FQNEAQ (reference sequence). This CDR3 spans 14 amino acids. CDR3 protein: CASSHTQPIYGYTF. The CDR3 region has the DNA TGTGCCAGCAGCCACACTCAACCCATCTATGGCTACACCTTC. The full variable domain, completed using reference TRBV7-9 and TRBJ1-2, is DTGVSQNPRHKITKRGQNVTFRCDPISEHNRLYWYRQTLGQGPEFLTYFQNEAQLEKSRLLSDRFSAERPKGSFSTLEIQRTEQGDSAMYLCASSHTQPIYGYTFGSGTRLTVV.

This clone was counted once. Other DNA sequences of this sample code for an identical CDR3. This chain joins TRBV5-1 and TRBJ1-1; 7 bases align to TRBD1. V gave up 2 bases and J gave up 0 bases; unmatched junction bases: 4. CDR1 SGHRS and CDR2 YFSETQ come from the germline V gene. CDR3 length equals 15 residues. The CDR3 loop is CASSLTTGMNTEAFF. CDR3 DNA: TGCGCCAGCAGCTTAACGACAGGGATGAACACTGAAGCTTTCTTT.

The V gene is TRBV10-3, the J gene TRBJ1-2, with 8 positions matching TRBD1. This CDR3 has 15 amino acids. The J segment lost 8 bases and the V segment lost 0 bases, leaving 8 bases of the junction unmatched. Germline CDR1 reads ENHRY; CDR2 reads SYGVKD. The CDR3 coding sequence is TGTGCCATCAGTGAGTCGGACAGGGACCCTCGGGGCTACACCTTC. Amino acids: CAISESDRDPRGYTF.

In its sample, this clone was seen once. The rearrangement uses TRBV4-1 and TRBJ2-5; TRBD2 aligns across 8 bases. This CDR3 contains 15 residues. Germline lookup yields CDR1 MGHRA and CDR2 YSYEKL. The ends lost 0 bases at V and 5 bases at J; junction bases unmatched: 5. The CDR3 is CASSQEGAGVETQYF. The CDR3 DNA follows: TGCGCCAGCAGCCAAGAAGGAGCGGGGGTTGAGACCCAGTACTTC.

The chain is built from TRBV2 and TRBJ2-3, with 8 bases fitting TRBD1. V shed 5 bases and J 8 bases; nucleotides not matched to a gene: 9. From germline, CDR1 is SNHLY and CDR2 FYNNEI. This CDR3 is 14 amino acids long. This CDR3 is CASSPGQGYGTQYF. DNA for the CDR3: TGTGCCAGCAGTCCCGGACAGGGCTACGGTACGCAGTATTTT.